These 9 T cell receptor beta chains were sequenced from one sample in a study of early T cells in non-severe SARS-CoV-2 infection (dated by TCRdb to the early 2020s). Library prep was done by 5' RACE. The data were produced on a NextSeq 500. TCRdb trimmed the raw reads at Q25, called clones with MiXCR and kept productive beta chains. CDR3 protein duplicates are merged, each entry listing the most common genes and DNA. The table for this sample lists fewer than 130,000 distinct CDR3 sequences; roughly 12% of them were counted only once. 3% to 4.5% of the sample rests with the top ten. This specimen was whole blood, taken at baseline. Receptors originate from an adult who was a healthcare worker with PCR-confirmed SARS-CoV-2 infection or an uninfected control (not recorded which).

V is TRBV12-3 or TRBV12-4 and J is TRBJ2-1; no clear D gene. The CDR3 covers 11 residues. Deletions cut 7 bases from V and 9 bases from J, with 10 bases between. The chain's CDR3 is CASTRASEQFF. CDR3 sequence (DNA): TGTGCCAGCACCCGCGCTTCTGAGCAGTTCTTC.

This clonotype was observed many times. This chain connects TRBV3-1 to TRBJ1-1; possible D gene TRBD1, 5 bases. The CDR3 consists of 16 residues. Trimming took 2 bases from V and 1 from J, leaving 14 bases between them. The germline V gene encodes CDR1 LGHDT and CDR2 YNNKEL (reference sequence). The CDR3: CASSQFAGQPNTEAFF. The DNA for the CDR3 is TGTGCCAGCAGCCAATTTGCGGGGCAACCGAACACTGAAGCTTTCTTT.

There are many counts of this clonotype. This sequence joins TRBV3-1 and TRBJ2-7; D is uncertain. Germline V CDR1 and CDR2: LGHDT, YNNKEL (reference sequence). CDR3 size: 14 residues. V lost 3 bases and J lost 2, with 11 bases in between. Written as DNA, the CDR3 is TGTGCCAGCAGCCAGCTCATAAGGGCCTACGAGCAGTACTTC. It yields the protein CASSQLIRAYEQYF.

This clonotype was detected many times. The chain recombines TRBV20-1 with TRBJ1-3; 10 nucleotides match TRBD1. CDR3 size: 16 residues. Germline V gene data show CDR1 as DFQATT and CDR2 as SNEGSKA (reference sequence). The junction had 9 bases not matched to a gene; V was cut back by 6 bases and J by 1 base. In DNA, the CDR3 is TGCAGTGCCCAGAAGCCGGGACAGGGGTCTGGAAACACCATATATTTT. As protein: CSAQKPGQGSGNTIYF.

This chain connects TRBV7-2 to TRBJ1-6, with D possibly matching TRBD1 (5 bases). The CDR3 extends over 18 amino acids. Trimming cost V 2 bases and J 1 base, with 15 bases left between them. The germline CDR1 and CDR2 sequences are SGHTA and FQGNSA. CDR3: CASSLLGAGLSYNSPLHF. As DNA, the CDR3 is TGTGCCAGCAGCTTACTTGGGGCAGGGCTTTCCTATAATTCACCCCTCCACTTT.

In its sample, this clonotype was seen a few times. V usage is TRBV12-3 or TRBV12-4 and J usage is TRBJ2-1, with 9 nucleotides matching TRBD1. The length of the CDR3 is 15 residues. J was trimmed by 2 bases and V by 5 bases; bases with no gene match: 4. The DNA for the CDR3 is TGTGCCAGCAGTCCCGGGACAGGGACCTACAATGAGCAGTTCTTC. Protein product: CASSPGTGTYNEQFF.

The sample holds a few counts of this clonotype. The V and J genes are TRBV20-1 and TRBJ1-3, with D tentatively TRBD1 (5 bases). Germline V gives CDR1 DFQATT, CDR2 SNEGSKA (reference sequence). Trimming took off 6 bases at V and 4 bases at J, with 16 bases between the two ends. This CDR3 is 14 amino acids long. This chain's CDR3 is CSANPGGPGNTIYF. The CDR3 region has the DNA TGCAGTGCAAACCCCGGGGGTCCCGGAAACACCATATATTTT.

This clonotype was picked up many times. J is TRBJ1-3 and V is TRBV5-1; no clear D gene. The V gene's germline CDR1 is SGHRS and CDR2 YFSETQ. CDR3 length equals 13 residues. The germline V and J ends were trimmed by 0 bases and 4 bases, with 5 bases remaining between them. The CDR3 reads CASSLDPGNTIYF. In DNA, the CDR3 is TGCGCCAGCAGCTTGGATCCAGGAAACACCATATATTTT.

Many counts were recorded for this clonotype. V and J are TRBV11-2 and TRBJ2-1; tentatively, D is TRBD1 or TRBD2 (6 bases each). Germline-derived CDR1 and CDR2 are SGHAT and FQNNGV. This CDR3 contains 15 residues. Between the trimmed V and J ends, which lost 0 bases and 8 bases, there was a span of 14 bases. This CDR3 reads CASSLDRGLPHEQFF. Here the CDR3 DNA reads TGTGCCAGCAGCTTAGATCGGGGGCTGCCGCATGAGCAGTTCTTC.